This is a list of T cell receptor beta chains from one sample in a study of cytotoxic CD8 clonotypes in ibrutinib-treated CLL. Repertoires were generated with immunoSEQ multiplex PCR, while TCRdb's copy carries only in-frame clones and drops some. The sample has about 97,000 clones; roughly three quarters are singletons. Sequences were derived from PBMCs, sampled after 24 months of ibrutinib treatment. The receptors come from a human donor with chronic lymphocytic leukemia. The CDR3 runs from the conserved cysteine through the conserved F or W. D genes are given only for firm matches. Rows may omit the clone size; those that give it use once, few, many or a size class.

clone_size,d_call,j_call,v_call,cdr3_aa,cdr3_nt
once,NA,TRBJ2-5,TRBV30,CAWTGRETQYF,TGTGCCTGGACCGGGAGAGAGACCCAGTACTTC
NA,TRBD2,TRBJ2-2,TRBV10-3,CAISPGRHTGELFF,TGTGCCATCAGTCCCGGGAGGCACACCGGGGAGCTGTTTTTT
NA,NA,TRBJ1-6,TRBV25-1,CASSEYRVDSPLHF,TGTGCCAGCAGTGAATATCGAGTAGATTCACCCCTCCACTTT
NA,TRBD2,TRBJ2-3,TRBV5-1,CASSLAGSGADTQYF,TGCGCCAGCAGCTTGGCCGGGAGCGGGGCAGATACGCAGTATTTT
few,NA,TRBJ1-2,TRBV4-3,CASSQARDGYGYTF,TGCGCCAGCAGCCAAGCCAGGGATGGCTATGGCTACACCTTC
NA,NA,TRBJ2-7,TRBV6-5,CASSPAPGDSYEQYF,TGTGCCAGCAGTCCCGCCCCAGGGGACTCCTACGAGCAGTACTTC
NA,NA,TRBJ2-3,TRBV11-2,CASSVVRGADTQYF,TGTGCCAGCAGCGTAGTAAGGGGCGCAGATACGCAGTATTTT
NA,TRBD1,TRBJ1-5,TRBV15,CATSRAQGFGNQPQHF,TGTGCCACCAGCAGAGCACAGGGGTTTGGCAATCAGCCCCAGCATTTT
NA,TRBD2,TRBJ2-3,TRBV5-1,CASSLAGGTSDSTDTQYF,TGCGCCAGCAGCTTGGCCGGAGGGACTAGCGACAGCACAGATACGCAGTATTTT
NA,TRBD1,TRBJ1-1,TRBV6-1,CASSEPGQGLPEAFF,TGTGCCAGCAGTGAACCGGGACAGGGTCTCCCTGAAGCTTTCTTT
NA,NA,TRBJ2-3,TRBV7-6,CASSLGVTISTDTQYF,TGTGCCAGCAGCTTAGGCGTAACGATAAGCACAGATACGCAGTATTTT
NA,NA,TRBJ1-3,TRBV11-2,CASSLDPSRVAGNTIYF,TGTGCCAGCAGCTTAGATCCGTCCAGGGTAGCGGGAAACACCATATATTTT
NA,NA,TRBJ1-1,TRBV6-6,CASSYFENTEAFF,TGTGCCAGCAGTTACTTTGAGAACACTGAAGCTTTCTTT
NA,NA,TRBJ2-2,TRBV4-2,CASSQGRDPTSRELFF,TGTGCCAGCAGCCAAGGAAGGGACCCGACTTCGAGGGAGCTGTTTTTT
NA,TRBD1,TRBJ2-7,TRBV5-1,CASSPTGTAYEQYF,TGCGCCAGCAGCCCTACCGGGACAGCCTACGAGCAGTACTTC
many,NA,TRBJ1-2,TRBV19,CASSPDRISLYFGYTF,TGTGCCAGTAGCCCAGACAGAATATCCCTCTATTTTGGCTACACCTTC
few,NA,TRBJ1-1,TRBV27,CASSSGPRLTGTEAFF,TGTGCCAGCAGTTCCGGTCCAAGGCTAACGGGCACTGAAGCTTTCTTT
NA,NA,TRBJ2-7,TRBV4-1,CASSLRGTYEQYF,TGCGCCAGCAGCCTTCGGGGAACCTACGAGCAGTACTTC
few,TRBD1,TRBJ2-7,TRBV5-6,CASRTGTEAYEQYF,TGTGCCAGCCGTACCGGGACAGAGGCCTACGAGCAGTACTTC
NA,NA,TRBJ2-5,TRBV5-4,CASSLDLGKGEQYF,TGTGCCAGCAGCTTGGATCTGGGAAAAGGAGAGCAGTACTTC
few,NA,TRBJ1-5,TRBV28,CASSPRGGGMHQPQHF,TGTGCCAGCAGTCCCCGGGGAGGGGGAATGCATCAGCCCCAGCATTTT
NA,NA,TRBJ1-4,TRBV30,CAWDAGPYEKLFF,TGTGCCTGGGACGCCGGACCCTATGAAAAACTGTTTTTT
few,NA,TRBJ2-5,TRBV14,CASSQDSDRKETQYF,TGTGCCAGCAGCCAAGACTCGGACAGAAAGGAGACCCAGTACTTC
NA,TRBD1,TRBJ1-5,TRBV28,CASSLWQGAGQPQHF,TGTGCCAGCAGTTTATGGCAGGGGGCGGGTCAGCCCCAGCATTTT
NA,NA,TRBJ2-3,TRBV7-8,CASSPFATTDTQYF,TGTGCCAGCAGCCCTTTTGCCACCACAGATACGCAGTATTTT
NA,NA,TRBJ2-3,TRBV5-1,CASSLAGHSTDTQYF,TGCGCCAGCAGCTTGGCCGGACACAGCACAGATACGCAGTATTTT
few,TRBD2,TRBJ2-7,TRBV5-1,CASSLGTSGTAFYEQYF,TGCGCCAGCAGCTTGGGGACTAGCGGGACAGCCTTCTACGAGCAGTACTTC
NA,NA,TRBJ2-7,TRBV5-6,CASSLSGSTYEQYF,TGTGCCAGCAGCTTGTCGGGGTCTACCTACGAGCAGTACTTC
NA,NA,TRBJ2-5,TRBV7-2,CASSSRETQYF,TGTGCCAGCAGCTCGAGGGAGACCCAGTACTTC
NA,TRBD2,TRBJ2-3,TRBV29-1,CSVIVTSGGPTDTQYF,TGCAGCGTTATCGTTACTAGCGGGGGCCCCACAGATACGCAGTATTTT
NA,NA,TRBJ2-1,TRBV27,CASSKTGGNEQFF,TGTGCCAGCAGCAAGACAGGTGGCAATGAGCAGTTCTTC
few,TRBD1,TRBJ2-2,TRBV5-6,CASSFTGAGRTGELFF,TGTGCCAGCAGCTTCACAGGGGCCGGTCGGACCGGGGAGCTGTTTTTT
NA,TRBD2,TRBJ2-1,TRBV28,CASRLRTSGKVNEQFF,TGTGCCAGCAGGCTAAGGACTAGCGGAAAAGTGAATGAGCAGTTCTTC
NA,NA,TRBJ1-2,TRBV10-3,CAIMESVGANYGYTF,TGTGCCATCATGGAGAGTGTGGGGGCTAACTATGGCTACACCTTC
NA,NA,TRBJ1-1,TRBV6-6,CASSYSRGEEAFF,TGTGCCAGCAGTTACTCGAGGGGAGAAGAAGCTTTCTTT
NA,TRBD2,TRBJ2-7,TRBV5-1,CASSLLAGSSYEQYF,TGCGCCAGCAGCTTACTAGCGGGTTCCTCCTACGAGCAGTACTTC
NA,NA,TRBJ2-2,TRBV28,CASRPRRGTNTGELFF,TGTGCCAGCAGACCCCGTCGGGGGACGAACACCGGGGAGCTGTTTTTT
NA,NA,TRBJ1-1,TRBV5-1,CASSLNTQNTEAFF,TGCGCCAGCAGCCTGAACACCCAGAACACTGAAGCTTTCTTT
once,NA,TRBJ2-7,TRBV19,CASSVRGSRPTRQYF,TGTGCCAGTAGTGTCCGGGGCTCCCGTCCTACGAGGCAGTACTTC
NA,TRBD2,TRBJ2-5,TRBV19,CASSRVGVAGPQETQYF,TGTGCCAGTAGCCGCGTAGGGGTAGCGGGGCCTCAAGAGACCCAGTACTTC
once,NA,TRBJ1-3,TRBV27,CASSPTPRRGARNTIYF,TGTGCCAGCAGTCCAACCCCCCGGCGAGGGGCGAGAAACACCATATATTTT
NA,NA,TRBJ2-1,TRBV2,CASGVRPSEQFF,TGTGCCAGCGGCGTGAGGCCTTCTGAGCAGTTCTTC
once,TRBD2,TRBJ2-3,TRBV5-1,CASSEGLAETDTQYF,TGCGCCAGCAGCGAGGGACTAGCGGAGACAGATACGCAGTATTTT
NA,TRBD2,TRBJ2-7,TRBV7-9,CASSLAGGRADEQYF,TGTGCCAGCAGCTTAGCGGGCGGGAGGGCCGACGAGCAGTACTTC
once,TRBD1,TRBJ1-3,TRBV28,CASSLWRTGVRNTIYF,TGTGCCAGCAGTTTATGGCGTACAGGGGTAAGGAACACCATATATTTT
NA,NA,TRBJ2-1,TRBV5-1,CASSFTQPGEQFF,TGCGCCAGCAGCTTTACACAGCCGGGCGAGCAGTTCTTC
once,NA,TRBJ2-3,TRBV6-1,CASSERVTSTDTQYF,TGTGCCAGCAGTGAAAGGGTAACAAGCACAGATACGCAGTATTTT
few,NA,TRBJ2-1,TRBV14,CASSQGGRSSYNEQFF,TGTGCCAGCAGCCAAGGGGGGAGAAGCTCCTACAATGAGCAGTTCTTC
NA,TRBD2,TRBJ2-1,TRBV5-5,CASSPFSASGHNEQFF,TGTGCCAGCAGCCCCTTTTCCGCTAGCGGACACAATGAGCAGTTCTTC
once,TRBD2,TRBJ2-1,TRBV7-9,CASSQTSGEQFF,TGTGCCAGCAGCCAAACTAGCGGCGAGCAGTTCTTC
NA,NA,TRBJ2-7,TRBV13,CASSRRTDSYEQYF,TGTGCCAGCAGCCGCCGGACGGATTCCTACGAGCAGTACTTC
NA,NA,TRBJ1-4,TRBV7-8,CASSLGGRKEELFF,TGTGCCAGCAGCTTAGGGGGCAGGAAGGAGGAACTGTTTTTT
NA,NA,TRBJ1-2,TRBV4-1,CASSQGYKAGYTF,TGCGCCAGCAGCCAGGGTTACAAGGCTGGCTACACCTTC
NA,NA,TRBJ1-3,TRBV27,CASSLTGDPGNTIYF,TGTGCCAGCAGTTTAACAGGAGACCCGGGAAACACCATATATTTT
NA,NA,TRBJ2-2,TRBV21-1,CASSPLAGVGNTGELFF,TGTGCCAGCAGCCCCCTAGCGGGAGTCGGGAACACCGGGGAGCTGTTTTTT